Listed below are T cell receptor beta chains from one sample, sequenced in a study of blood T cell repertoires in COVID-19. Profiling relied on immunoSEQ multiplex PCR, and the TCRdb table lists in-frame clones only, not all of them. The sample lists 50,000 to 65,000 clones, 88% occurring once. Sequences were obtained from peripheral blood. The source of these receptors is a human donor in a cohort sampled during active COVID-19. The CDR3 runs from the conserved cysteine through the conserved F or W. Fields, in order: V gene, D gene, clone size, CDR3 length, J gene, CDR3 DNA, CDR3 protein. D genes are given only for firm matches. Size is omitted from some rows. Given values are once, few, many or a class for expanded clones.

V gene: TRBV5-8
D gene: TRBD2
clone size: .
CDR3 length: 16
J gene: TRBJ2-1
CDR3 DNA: TGTGCCAGCAGCCGCGGACTAGCGGGGGTCAGGAGTGAGCAGTTCTTC
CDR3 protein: CASSRGLAGVRSEQFF

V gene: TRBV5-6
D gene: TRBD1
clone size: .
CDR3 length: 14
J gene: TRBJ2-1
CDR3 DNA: TGTGCCAGCAGCTTGGCGGGACAGAACAATGAGCAGTTCTTC
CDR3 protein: CASSLAGQNNEQFF

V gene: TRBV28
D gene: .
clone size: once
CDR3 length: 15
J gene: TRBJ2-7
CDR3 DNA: TGTGCCAGCAGTTTCCTAGCCTCGAGCTCCTACGAGCAGTACTTC
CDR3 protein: CASSFLASSSYEQYF

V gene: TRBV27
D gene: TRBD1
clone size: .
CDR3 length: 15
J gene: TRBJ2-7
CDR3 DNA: TGTGCCAGCAGTCCGCCCGGGACAGGGGGCTACGAGCAGTACTTC
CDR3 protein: CASSPPGTGGYEQYF

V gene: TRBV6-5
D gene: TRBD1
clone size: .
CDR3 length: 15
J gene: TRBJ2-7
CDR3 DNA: TGTGCCAGCAGTTACAGCCGGGACAGAAGCTACGAGCAGTACTTC
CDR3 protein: CASSYSRDRSYEQYF

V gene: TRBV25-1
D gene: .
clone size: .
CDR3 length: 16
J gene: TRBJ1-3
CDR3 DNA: TGTGCCAGCAGTGGCTCCCTGATGAGCTCTGGAAACACCATATATTTT
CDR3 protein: CASSGSLMSSGNTIYF

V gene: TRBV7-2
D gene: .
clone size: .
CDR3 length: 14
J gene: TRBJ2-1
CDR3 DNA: TGTGCCAGCAGCTTCGAACTACACTACAATGAGCAGTTCTTC
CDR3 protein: CASSFELHYNEQFF

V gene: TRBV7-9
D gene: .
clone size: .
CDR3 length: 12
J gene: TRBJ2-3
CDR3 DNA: TGTGCCAGCAGCACAGGGACATTTACGCAGTATTTT
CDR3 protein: CASSTGTFTQYF

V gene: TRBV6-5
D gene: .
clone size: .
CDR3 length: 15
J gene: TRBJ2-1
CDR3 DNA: TGTGCCAGCAGACTAACGGGAGTTCTCCACAATGAGCAGTTCTTC
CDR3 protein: CASRLTGVLHNEQFF

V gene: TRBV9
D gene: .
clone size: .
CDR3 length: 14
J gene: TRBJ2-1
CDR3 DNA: TGTGCCAGCAGCGTAGCAGGCTCAAACAATGAGCAGTTCTTC
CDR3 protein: CASSVAGSNNEQFF

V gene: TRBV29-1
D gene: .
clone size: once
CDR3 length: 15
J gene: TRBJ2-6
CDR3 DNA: TGCAGCGTTGGTACCGGAGACTCTGGGGCCAACGTCCTGACTTTC
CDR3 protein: CSVGTGDSGANVLTF

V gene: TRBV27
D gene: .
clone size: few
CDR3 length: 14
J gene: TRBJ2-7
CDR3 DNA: TGTGCCAGCAGTTCCGGACTCGCCTCCTACGAGCAGTACTTC
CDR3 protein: CASSSGLASYEQYF

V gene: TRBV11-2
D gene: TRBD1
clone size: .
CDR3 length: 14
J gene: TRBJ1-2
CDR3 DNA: TGTGCCAGCAGCCGAGACAGGGGGGGATATGGCTACACCTTC
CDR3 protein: CASSRDRGGYGYTF

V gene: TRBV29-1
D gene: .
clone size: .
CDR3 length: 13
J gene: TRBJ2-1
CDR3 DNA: TGCAGCGTTCTTTTGACAGGAGGCAATGAGCAGTTCTTC
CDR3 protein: CSVLLTGGNEQFF

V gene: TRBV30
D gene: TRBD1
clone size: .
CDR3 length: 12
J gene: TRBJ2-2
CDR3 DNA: TGTGCCTCAGGACAGGTGGTCGGGGAGCTGTTTTTT
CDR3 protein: CASGQVVGELFF

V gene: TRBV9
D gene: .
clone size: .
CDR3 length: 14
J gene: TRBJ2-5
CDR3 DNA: TGTGCCAGCAGCTTCACCCAGGGTCGAGAGACCCAGTACTTC
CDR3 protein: CASSFTQGRETQYF

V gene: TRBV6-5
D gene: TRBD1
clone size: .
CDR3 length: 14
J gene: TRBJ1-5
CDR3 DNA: TGTGCCAGCAGAAGGAGGACAGGGGTTCAGCCCCAGCATTTT
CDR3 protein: CASRRRTGVQPQHF

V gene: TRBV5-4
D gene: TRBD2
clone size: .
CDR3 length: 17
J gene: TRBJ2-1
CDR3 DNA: TGTGCCAGCAGCTTGGACGCTAGCGGGGGCCGAAGAAATGAGCAGTTCTTC
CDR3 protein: CASSLDASGGRRNEQFF

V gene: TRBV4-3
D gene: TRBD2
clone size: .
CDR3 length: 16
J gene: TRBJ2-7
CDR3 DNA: TGCGCCAGCAGCCAAGACAGGACTAGTTCTCACTACGAGCAGTACTTC
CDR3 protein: CASSQDRTSSHYEQYF

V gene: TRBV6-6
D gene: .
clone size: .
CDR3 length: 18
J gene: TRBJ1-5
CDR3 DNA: TGTGCCAGCAGTCGATTGTCGGACAGCTCCTCGAGGGGTCAGCCCCAGCATTTT
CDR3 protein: CASSRLSDSSSRGQPQHF

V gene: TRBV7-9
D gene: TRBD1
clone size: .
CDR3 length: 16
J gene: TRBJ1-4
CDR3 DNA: TGTGCCAGCAGCTACACCGGGACAGTTAGTAATGAAAAACTGTTTTTT
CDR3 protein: CASSYTGTVSNEKLFF

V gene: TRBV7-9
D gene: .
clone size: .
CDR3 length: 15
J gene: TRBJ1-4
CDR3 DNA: TGTGCCAGCCTCCCTAGCGAACGGGGGGATGAAAAACTGTTTTTT
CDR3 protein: CASLPSERGDEKLFF

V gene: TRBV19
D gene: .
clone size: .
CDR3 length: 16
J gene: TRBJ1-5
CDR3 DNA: TGTGCCAGTAGTAAACCCCCCGGGGTGGGCGATCAGCCCCAGCATTTT
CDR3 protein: CASSKPPGVGDQPQHF

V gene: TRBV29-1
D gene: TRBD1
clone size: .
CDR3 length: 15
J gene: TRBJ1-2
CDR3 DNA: TGCAGCGTTGTTCTTGAGACAGGGATAGGCTATGGCTACACCTTC
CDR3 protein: CSVVLETGIGYGYTF